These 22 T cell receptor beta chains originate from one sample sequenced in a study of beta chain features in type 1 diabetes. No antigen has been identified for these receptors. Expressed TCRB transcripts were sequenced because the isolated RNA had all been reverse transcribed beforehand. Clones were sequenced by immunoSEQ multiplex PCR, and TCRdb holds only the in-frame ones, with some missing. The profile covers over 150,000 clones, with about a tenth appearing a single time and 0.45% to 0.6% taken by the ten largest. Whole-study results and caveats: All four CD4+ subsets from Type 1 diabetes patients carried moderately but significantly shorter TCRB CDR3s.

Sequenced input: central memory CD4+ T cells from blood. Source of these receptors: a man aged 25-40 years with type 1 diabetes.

CDR3 loop: CASSLGGQTYEQYF. Written as DNA, the CDR3 is TGTGCCAGCAGTTTAGGCGGACAGACCTACGAGCAGTACTTC. V and J are TRBV6-5 and TRBJ2-7; weak D call: TRBD1 (6 bases). V was pared by 4 bases and J by 2 bases, with 12 bases between. Per germline, CDR1 MNHEY and CDR2 SVGAGI. This CDR3 is 14 amino acids long.

CDR3: CASSADSNTEAFF. DNA for the CDR3: TGTGCCAGCTCAGCAGACAGTAACACTGAAGCTTTCTTT. The V and J genes are TRBV18 and TRBJ1-1, with D perhaps matching TRBD1 (5 bases). Germline V gene lookup returns CDR1 KGHSH and CDR2 LQKENI. CDR3 length: 13 residues. With 5 bases removed from V and 2 bases from J, the gap between germline ends came to 9 bases.

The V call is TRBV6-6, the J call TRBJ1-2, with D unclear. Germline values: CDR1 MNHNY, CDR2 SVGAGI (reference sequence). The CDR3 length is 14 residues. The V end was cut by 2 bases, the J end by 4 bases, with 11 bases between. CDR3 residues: CASSYDRLSYGYTF. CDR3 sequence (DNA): TGTGCCAGCAGTTACGATCGACTTAGCTATGGCTACACCTTC.

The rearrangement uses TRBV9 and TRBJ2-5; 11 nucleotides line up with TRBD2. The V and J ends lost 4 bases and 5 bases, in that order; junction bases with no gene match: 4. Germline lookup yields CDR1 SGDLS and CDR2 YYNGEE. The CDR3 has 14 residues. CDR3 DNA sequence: TGTGCCAGCAGCTATACTAGCGGGAGCGAGACCCAGTACTTC. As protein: CASSYTSGSETQYF.

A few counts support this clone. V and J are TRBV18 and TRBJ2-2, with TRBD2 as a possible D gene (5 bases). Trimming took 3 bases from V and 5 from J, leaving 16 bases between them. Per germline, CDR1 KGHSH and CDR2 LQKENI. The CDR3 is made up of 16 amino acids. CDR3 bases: TGTGCCAGCTCACCCCCTAGCATCGGGTCGACCGGGGAGCTGTTTTTT. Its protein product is CASSPPSIGSTGELFF.

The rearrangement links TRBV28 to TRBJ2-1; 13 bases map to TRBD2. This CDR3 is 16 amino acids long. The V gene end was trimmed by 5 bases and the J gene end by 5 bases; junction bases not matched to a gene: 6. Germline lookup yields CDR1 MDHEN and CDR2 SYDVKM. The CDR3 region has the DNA TGTGCCAGCAGTGACGTACTAGCGGGAGGGGACAATGAGCAGTTCTTC. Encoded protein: CASSDVLAGGDNEQFF.

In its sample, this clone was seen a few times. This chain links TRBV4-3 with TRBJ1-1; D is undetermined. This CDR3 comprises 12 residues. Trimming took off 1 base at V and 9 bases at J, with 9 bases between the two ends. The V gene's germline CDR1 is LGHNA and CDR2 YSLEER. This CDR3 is CASSQVPGKAFF. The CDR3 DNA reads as TGCGCCAGCAGCCAAGTTCCGGGGAAAGCTTTCTTT.

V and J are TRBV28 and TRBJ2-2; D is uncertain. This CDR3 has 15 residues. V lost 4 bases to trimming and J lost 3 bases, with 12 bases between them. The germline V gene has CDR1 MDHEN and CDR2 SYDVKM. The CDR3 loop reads CASSSWLRDTGELFF. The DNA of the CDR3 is TGTGCCAGCAGTTCCTGGCTTCGGGACACCGGGGAGCTGTTTTTT.

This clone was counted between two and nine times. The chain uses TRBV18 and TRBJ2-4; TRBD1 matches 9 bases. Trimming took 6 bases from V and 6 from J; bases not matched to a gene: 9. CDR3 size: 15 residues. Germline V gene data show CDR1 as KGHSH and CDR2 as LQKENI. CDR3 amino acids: CASSLGTGRGNIQYF. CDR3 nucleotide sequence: TGTGCCAGCTCTCTAGGGACAGGGCGAGGAAACATTCAGTACTTC.

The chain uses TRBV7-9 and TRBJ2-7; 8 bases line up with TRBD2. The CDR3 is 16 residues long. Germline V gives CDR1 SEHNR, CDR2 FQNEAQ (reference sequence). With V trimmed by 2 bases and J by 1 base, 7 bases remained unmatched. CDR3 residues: CASSLYGSGTSYEQYF. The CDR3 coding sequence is TGTGCCAGCAGCTTATACGGTAGCGGGACTTCCTACGAGCAGTACTTC.

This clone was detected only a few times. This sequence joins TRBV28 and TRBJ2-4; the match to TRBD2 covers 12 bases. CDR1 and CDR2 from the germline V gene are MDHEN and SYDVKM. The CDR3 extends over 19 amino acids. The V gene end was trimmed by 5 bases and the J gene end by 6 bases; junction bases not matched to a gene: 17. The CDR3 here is CASSLPFELAGGVRNIQYF. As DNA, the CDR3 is TGTGCCAGCAGTCTGCCCTTCGAACTAGCGGGAGGAGTCCGAAACATTCAGTACTTC.

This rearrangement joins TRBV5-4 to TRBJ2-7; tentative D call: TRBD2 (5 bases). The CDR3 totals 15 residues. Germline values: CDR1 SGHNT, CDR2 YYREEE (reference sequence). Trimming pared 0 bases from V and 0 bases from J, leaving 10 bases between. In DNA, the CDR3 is TGTGCCAGCAGCTTGGATCCAGCGGTCTCCTACGAGCAGTACTTC. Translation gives CASSLDPAVSYEQYF.

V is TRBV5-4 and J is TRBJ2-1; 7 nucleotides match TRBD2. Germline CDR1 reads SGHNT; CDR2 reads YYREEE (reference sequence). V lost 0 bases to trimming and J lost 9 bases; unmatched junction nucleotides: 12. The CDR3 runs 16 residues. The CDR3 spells CASSLGGRGRILEQFF. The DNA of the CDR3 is TGTGCCAGCAGCTTGGGAGGTCGCGGGAGAATACTTGAGCAGTTCTTC.

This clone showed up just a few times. CDR3: CASSFRSGANVLTF. CDR3 bases: TGCGCCAGCAGCTTTAGGAGTGGGGCCAACGTCCTGACTTTC. The V and J genes are TRBV5-1 and TRBJ2-6; D is undetermined. Germline assignment: CDR1 SGHRS and CDR2 YFSETQ. V lost 2 bases and J lost 3, with 6 bases in between. This CDR3 region has 14 residues.

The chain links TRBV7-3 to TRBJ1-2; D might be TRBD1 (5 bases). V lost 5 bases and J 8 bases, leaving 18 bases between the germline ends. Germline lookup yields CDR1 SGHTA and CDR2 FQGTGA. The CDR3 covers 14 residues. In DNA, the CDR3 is TGTGCCAGCAGCCCCCGGGACTCCACGAGAGGCTACACCTTC. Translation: CASSPRDSTRGYTF.

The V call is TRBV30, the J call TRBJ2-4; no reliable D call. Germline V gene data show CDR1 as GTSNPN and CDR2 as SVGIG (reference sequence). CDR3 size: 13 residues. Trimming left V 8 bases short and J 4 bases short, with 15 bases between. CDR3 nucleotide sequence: TGTGCCACCGAAACAGACGCTAAAAACATTCAGTACTTC. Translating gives CATETDAKNIQYF. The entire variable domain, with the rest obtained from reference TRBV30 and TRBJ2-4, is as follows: SQTIHQWPATLVQPVGSPLSLECTVEGTSNPNLYWYRQAAGRGLQLLFYSVGIGQISSEVPQNLSASRPQDRQFILSSKKLLLSDSGFYLCATETDAKNIQYFGAGTRLSVL.

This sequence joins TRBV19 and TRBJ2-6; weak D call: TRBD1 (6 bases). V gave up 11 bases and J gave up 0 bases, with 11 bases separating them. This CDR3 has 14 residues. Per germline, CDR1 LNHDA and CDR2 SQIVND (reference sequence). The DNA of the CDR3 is TGTGCCTCGGACAGTATCTCTGGGGCCAACGTCCTGACTTTC. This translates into CASDSISGANVLTF.

For the CDR3, the DNA is TGTGCCAGCAGCCCGCGGACAGGGCCAGGCTATGGCTACACCTTC. It is translated as CASSPRTGPGYGYTF. The chain uses TRBV7-3 and TRBJ1-2; TRBD1 aligns across 8 bases. Germline values: CDR1 SGHTA, CDR2 FQGTGA. This CDR3 comprises 15 residues. V shed 5 bases, J shed 4 bases, and the junction held 9 bases outside the gene matches.

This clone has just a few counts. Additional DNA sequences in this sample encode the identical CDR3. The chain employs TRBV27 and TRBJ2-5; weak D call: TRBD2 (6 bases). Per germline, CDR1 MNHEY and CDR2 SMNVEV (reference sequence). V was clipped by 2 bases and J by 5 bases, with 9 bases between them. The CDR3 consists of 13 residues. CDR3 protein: CASSLRRGETQYF. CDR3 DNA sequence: TGTGCCAGCAGTTTACGACGGGGGGAGACCCAGTACTTC.

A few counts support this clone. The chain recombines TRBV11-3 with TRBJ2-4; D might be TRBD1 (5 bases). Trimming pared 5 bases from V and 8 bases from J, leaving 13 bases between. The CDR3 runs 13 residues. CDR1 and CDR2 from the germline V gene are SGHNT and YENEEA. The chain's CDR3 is CASSLTGWDIQYF. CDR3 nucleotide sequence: TGTGCCAGCAGCCTAACAGGTTGGGACATTCAGTACTTC.

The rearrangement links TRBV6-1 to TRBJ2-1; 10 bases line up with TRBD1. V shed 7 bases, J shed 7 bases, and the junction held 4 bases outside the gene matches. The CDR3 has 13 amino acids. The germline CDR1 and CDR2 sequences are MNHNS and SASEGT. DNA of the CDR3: TGTGCCAGCACCGCGGACAGGGGGAATGAGCAGTTCTTC. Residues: CASTADRGNEQFF.

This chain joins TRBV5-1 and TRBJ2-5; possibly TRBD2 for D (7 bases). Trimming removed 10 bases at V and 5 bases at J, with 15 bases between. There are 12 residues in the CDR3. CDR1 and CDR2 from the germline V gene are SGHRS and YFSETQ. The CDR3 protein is CASGGGAETQYF. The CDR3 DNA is TGCGCCTCGGGCGGGGGCGCGGAGACCCAGTACTTC.